Below are 17 T cell receptor beta chains sequenced from a single sample in a study of cytomegalovirus exposure and HLA in healthy donors. The PCR used 60 Vbeta and 13 Jbeta primers. This table comes from immunoSEQ multiplex PCR, and its TCRdb copy is limited to in-frame clones, with some not included. Counted here are fewer than 150,000 clones, 82% occurring once; the ten biggest clones make up less than 3%. Sequencing used PBMCs. These receptors were collected from a male donor in good health and CMV-seronegative.

The chain links TRBV27 to TRBJ2-1; TRBD2 might be the D (6 bases). There are 15 residues in the CDR3. V dropped 6 bases and J dropped 7 bases, with 19 bases sitting between them. Germline V gene sequence: CDR1 MNHEY, CDR2 SMNVEV (reference sequence). The CDR3 here is CASSRVGSPANEQFF. The CDR3, as DNA: TGTGCCAGCAGCCGCGTCGGGAGTCCGGCTAATGAGCAGTTCTTC.

The rearrangement uses TRBV6-5 and TRBJ1-4; unclear D gene. Trimming took off 6 bases at V and 8 bases at J, with 16 bases between the two ends. The CDR3 runs 14 residues. CDR1 and CDR2 from the germline V gene are MNHEY and SVGAGI. The CDR3 sequence: CASSFRASGEKLFF. Written as DNA, the CDR3 is TGTGCCAGCAGCTTCCGGGCCTCGGGGGAAAAACTGTTTTTT.

V is TRBV30 and J is TRBJ1-5; the match to TRBD1 covers 7 bases. Trimming cost V 4 bases and J 5 bases; bases outside gene matches: 8. Per the germline V gene, CDR1 is GTSNPN and CDR2 is SVGIG (reference sequence). This CDR3 comprises 14 residues. The CDR3 loop is CAWTTGSSYQPQHF. In nucleotides, the CDR3 is TGTGCCTGGACGACAGGGTCCTCCTATCAGCCCCAGCATTTT.

The J gene is TRBJ2-1, the V gene TRBV12-5; a possible D gene is TRBD2 (6 bases). The CDR3 is 15 residues long. The V gene's germline CDR1 is LGHNT and CDR2 FRNRAP. V was clipped by 3 bases and J by 0 bases, with 9 bases between them. CDR3 region: CASGLQRASYNEQFF. CDR3 in DNA: TGTGCTAGTGGTTTACAGCGGGCCTCCTACAATGAGCAGTTCTTC. Based on the CDR3 plus reference TRBV12-5 and TRBJ2-1, the full variable domain is DARVTQTPRHKVTEMGQEVTMRCQPILGHNTVFWYRQTMMQGLELLAYFRNRAPLDDSGMPKDRFSAEMPDATLATLKIQPSEPRDSAVYFCASGLQRASYNEQFFGPGTRLTVL.

This clone was seen a single time. The V call is TRBV15, the J call TRBJ2-1, with 9 bases aligning to TRBD1. There are 14 residues in the CDR3. Germline values: CDR1 LNHNV, CDR2 YYDKDF (reference sequence). V shed 6 bases and J 4 bases; nucleotides not matched to a gene: 4. CDR3 sequence: CATSPGTGYNEQFF. In nucleotides, the CDR3 is TGTGCCACCAGTCCCGGGACAGGGTACAATGAGCAGTTCTTC.

The rearrangement joins TRBV29-1 to TRBJ2-2, with D possibly matching TRBD2 (5 bases). The CDR3 has 13 amino acids. The germline V and J ends were trimmed by 6 bases and 2 bases, with 10 bases remaining between them. Germline V CDR1 and CDR2: SQVTM, ANQGSEA. This CDR3 reads CSVAGLNTGELFF. CDR3 nucleotide sequence: TGCAGCGTCGCGGGCCTTAACACCGGGGAGCTGTTTTTT.

The chain is built from TRBV19 and TRBJ1-5; D ambiguous. Germline V lookup: CDR1 LNHDA, CDR2 SQIVND (reference sequence). The CDR3 is 12 residues long. V gave up 6 bases and J gave up 6 bases, with 9 bases separating them. Here the CDR3 reads CASSLHSQPQHF. Here the CDR3 DNA reads TGTGCCAGTAGCCTTCATAGTCAGCCCCAGCATTTT.

V is TRBV7-2 and J is TRBJ2-7, with 13 bases identical to TRBD2. There are 15 residues in the CDR3. Germline loops: CDR1 SGHTA, CDR2 FQGNSA. The J segment lost 3 bases and the V segment lost 4 bases, leaving 3 bases of the junction unmatched. The CDR3 loop reads CASSSRTSGSYEQYF. The DNA for the CDR3 is TGTGCCAGCAGCTCTAGGACTAGCGGGAGCTACGAGCAGTACTTC.

The CDR3 here is CASSPLAGNSYEQYF. The CDR3 DNA reads TGTGCCAGCTCACCTCTAGCGGGCAACTCCTACGAGCAGTACTTC. The chain joins TRBV18 to TRBJ2-7; 8 positions agree with TRBD2. The V gene's germline CDR1 is KGHSH and CDR2 LQKENI. The CDR3 totals 15 residues. With V trimmed by 3 bases and J by 0 bases, 4 bases remained unmatched.

V gene TRBV10-2 combines with J gene TRBJ2-7; 10 bases map to TRBD2. The CDR3 spans 15 residues. Germline V gene sequence: CDR1 WSHSY, CDR2 SAAADI. V was pared by 5 bases and J by 7 bases, with 11 bases of the junction left unmatched. CDR3 DNA sequence: TGCGCCAGCAGTACAGCGGGAGGGCCTGGTGGAGAGCAGTACTTC. Its protein is CASSTAGGPGGEQYF.

The chain employs TRBV6-6 and TRBJ2-1, with a possible D match to TRBD2 (5 bases). The germline V gene has CDR1 MNHNY and CDR2 SVGAGI (reference sequence). Trimming removed 4 bases at V and 13 bases at J, with 17 bases between. The CDR3 covers 13 residues. As DNA, the CDR3 is TGTGCCAGCAGTTTACTTCCGGGAACTACTCAGTTCTTC. Translated: CASSLLPGTTQFF.

This chain joins TRBV21-1 and TRBJ2-7; TRBD1 is taken as the D call from the table, unchecked against the DNA. TRBV21-1 is classified as a pseudogene. The CDR3 totals 13 residues. The CDR3 protein is CASSEGTGVQQYF. The DNA of the CDR3 is TGTGCCAGCAGCGAGGGGACAGGAGTCCAGCAGTACTTC.

The gene calls are TRBV27 and TRBJ2-7, with D possibly matching TRBD1 (5 bases). Germline CDR1 reads MNHEY; CDR2 reads SMNVEV (reference sequence). V lost 3 bases and J lost 3, with 12 bases in between. The CDR3 sequence is 14 residues long. The CDR3: CASSFRGYGYEQYF. CDR3 sequence (DNA): TGTGCCAGCAGTTTTAGGGGCTACGGCTACGAGCAGTACTTC.

The V gene is TRBV18, the J gene TRBJ2-1, with TRBD2 matching 9 bases. The trim removed 4 bases at V and 4 bases at J, leaving 2 bases unmatched. The CDR3 consists of 14 residues. Germline CDR1 is KGHSH and CDR2 is LQKENI. CDR3 sequence reads: CASSRLAGYNEQFF. The CDR3 nucleotides are TGTGCCAGCTCACGGCTAGCGGGGTACAATGAGCAGTTCTTC.

CDR3 coding DNA: TGCGCCAGCAGCCAAGGGATTGGAGCCGGGGAGCTGTTTTTT. Encoded protein: CASSQGIGAGELFF. The genes are TRBV4-3 and TRBJ2-2; D is undetermined. The CDR3 sequence is 14 residues long. With 1 base removed from V and 6 bases from J, the gap between germline ends came to 9 bases. CDR1 and CDR2 from the germline V gene are LGHNA and YSLEER.

V usage is TRBV2 and J usage is TRBJ1-4, with D maybe TRBD1 (5 bases). The germline CDR1 and CDR2 sequences are SNHLY and FYNNEI. The CDR3 totals 14 residues. The V end lost 8 bases, the J end lost 4 bases, and 14 bases lay between the germline ends. This CDR3 reads CASSSDRNNEKLFF. The CDR3 DNA reads TGTGCCAGCTCGAGCGACAGAAATAATGAAAAACTGTTTTTT.

This chain uses TRBV6-1 with TRBJ2-2; 10 bases align to TRBD2. The CDR3 sequence is 14 residues long. Germline CDR1 MNHNS, CDR2 SASEGT. Trimming cost V 10 bases and J 1 base; bases outside gene matches: 3. The CDR3 is CATRTSGNTGELFF. CDR3 DNA sequence: TGTGCCACGAGGACTAGCGGGAACACCGGGGAGCTGTTTTTT.